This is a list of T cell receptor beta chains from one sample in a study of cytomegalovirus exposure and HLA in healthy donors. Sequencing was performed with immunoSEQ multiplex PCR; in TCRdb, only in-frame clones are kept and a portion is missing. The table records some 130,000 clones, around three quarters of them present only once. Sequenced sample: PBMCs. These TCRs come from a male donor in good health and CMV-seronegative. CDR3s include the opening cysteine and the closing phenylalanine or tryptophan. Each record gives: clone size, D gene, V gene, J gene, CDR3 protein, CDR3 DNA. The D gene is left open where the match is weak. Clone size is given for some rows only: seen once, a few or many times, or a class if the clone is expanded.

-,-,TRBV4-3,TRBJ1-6,CASSRTVTGSLSSYNSPLHF,TGCGCCAGCAGCCGGACCGTTACAGGGTCCCTAAGCTCCTATAATTCACCCCTCCACTTT
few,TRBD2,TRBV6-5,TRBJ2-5,CASSYTSGSAETQYF,TGTGCCAGCAGTTATACTAGCGGGAGTGCAGAGACCCAGTACTTC
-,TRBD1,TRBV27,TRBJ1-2,CASSLTGNYGYTF,TGTGCCAGCAGTCTGACAGGGAACTATGGCTACACCTTC
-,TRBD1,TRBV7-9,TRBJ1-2,CASSLLATGNGYTF,TGTGCCAGCAGCTTATTGGCGACAGGGAATGGCTACACCTTC
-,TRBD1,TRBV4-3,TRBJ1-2,CASSQEFQQGRGYTF,TGCGCCAGCAGCCAAGAGTTCCAACAGGGGCGGGGCTACACCTTC
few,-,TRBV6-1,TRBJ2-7,CASSSGRWVYEQYF,TGTGCCAGCAGTTCAGGCAGGTGGGTCTACGAGCAGTACTTC
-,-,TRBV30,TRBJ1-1,CAWSGGPGGAFF,TGTGCCTGGAGTGGGGGCCCCGGGGGAGCTTTCTTT
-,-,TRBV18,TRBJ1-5,CASSSTVVGTNQPQHF,TGTGCCAGCTCATCCACTGTGGTGGGGACAAATCAGCCCCAGCATTTT
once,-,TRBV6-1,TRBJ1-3,CASSEPTGGNTIYF,TGTGCCAGCAGTGAACCTACAGGGGGAAACACCATATATTTT
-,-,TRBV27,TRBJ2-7,CASSPLGSYEQYF,TGTGCCAGCAGTCCCCTCGGGAGCTACGAGCAGTACTTC
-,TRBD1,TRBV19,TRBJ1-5,CASSIGQGVIKPQHF,TGTGCCAGTAGTATAGGACAGGGGGTGATCAAGCCCCAGCATTTT
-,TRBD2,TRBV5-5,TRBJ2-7,CASSLFPAGEGEQYF,TGTGCCAGCAGCTTGTTCCCAGCGGGAGAGGGGGAGCAGTACTTC
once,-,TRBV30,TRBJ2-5,CAWRKQGPGTQYF,TGTGCCTGGAGGAAACAGGGACCCGGGACCCAGTACTTC
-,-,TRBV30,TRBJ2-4,CAWSVADSQYF,TGTGCCTGGAGTGTGGCTGACAGTCAGTACTTC
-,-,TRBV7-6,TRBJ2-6,CASSQLSGANGLTF,TGTGCCAGCAGCCAATTATCTGGGGCCAACGGCCTGACTTTC
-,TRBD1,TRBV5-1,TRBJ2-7,CASSLGTGNNEQYF,TGCGCCAGCAGCTTGGGGACAGGGAACAACGAGCAGTACTTC
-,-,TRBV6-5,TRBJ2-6,CASSYSWNSGANGLTF,TGTGCCAGCAGTTACTCGTGGAACTCTGGGGCCAACGGCCTGACTTTC
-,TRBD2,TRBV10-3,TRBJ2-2,CAISDGLANTGELFF,TGTGCCATCAGTGACGGACTAGCGAACACCGGGGAGCTGTTTTTT
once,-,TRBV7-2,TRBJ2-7,CASSPRGYEQYF,TGTGCCAGCAGCCCCCGCGGTTACGAGCAGTACTTC
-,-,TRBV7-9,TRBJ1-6,CASSPSRTGDSPLHF,TGTGCCAGCAGCCCCTCCCGTACGGGGGATTCACCCCTCCACTTT
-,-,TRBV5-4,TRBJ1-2,CASSFNSGRRNYGYTF,TGTGCCAGCAGCTTTAACTCCGGGAGAAGAAACTATGGCTACACCTTC
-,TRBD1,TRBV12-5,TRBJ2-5,CASGLQGRQETQYF,TGTGCTAGTGGGCTACAGGGGAGACAAGAGACCCAGTACTTC
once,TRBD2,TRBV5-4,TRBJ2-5,CASSPGLAEETQYF,TGTGCCAGCAGCCCGGGACTAGCGGAAGAGACCCAGTACTTC
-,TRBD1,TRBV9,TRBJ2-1,CASSANRGNEQFF,TGTGCCAGCAGCGCAAACAGGGGGAATGAGCAGTTCTTC
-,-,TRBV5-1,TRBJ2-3,CASSLRGIYTDTQYF,TGCGCCAGCAGCTTGAGGGGGATTTACACAGATACGCAGTATTTT
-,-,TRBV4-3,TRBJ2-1,CASSQRSTSNEQFF,TGCGCCAGCAGCCAAAGATCCACTAGCAATGAGCAGTTCTTC
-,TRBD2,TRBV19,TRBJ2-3,CASSSTSAHFTDTQYF,TGTGCCAGTAGTTCGACTAGCGCCCATTTTACAGATACGCAGTATTTT
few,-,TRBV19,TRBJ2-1,CASSSRAVSYNEQFF,TGTGCCAGTAGTTCGCGAGCGGTATCCTACAATGAGCAGTTCTTC
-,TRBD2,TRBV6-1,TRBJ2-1,CASSREVHNEQFF,TGTGCCAGCAGTCGGGAGGTCCACAATGAGCAGTTCTTC
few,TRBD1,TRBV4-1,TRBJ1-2,CASSPRGQVGYTF,TGCGCCAGCAGCCCGAGAGGACAGGTGGGCTACACCTTC
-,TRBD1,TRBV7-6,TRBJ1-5,CASSQTGGNQPQHF,TGTGCCAGCAGCCAAACAGGGGGCAATCAGCCCCAGCATTTT
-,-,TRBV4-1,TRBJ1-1,CASSQVGEYYTEAFF,TGCGCCAGCAGCCAAGTAGGGGAATATTACACTGAAGCTTTCTTT
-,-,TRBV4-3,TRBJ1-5,CASSQWSDGHSNQPQHF,TGCGCCAGCAGCCAATGGAGCGATGGCCATAGCAATCAGCCCCAGCATTTT
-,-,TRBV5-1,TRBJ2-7,CASSLQGGSYEQYF,TGCGCCAGCAGCTTACAGGGAGGGTCCTACGAGCAGTACTTC
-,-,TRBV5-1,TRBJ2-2,CASSLGGLRELFF,TGCGCCAGCAGCTTGGGAGGGCTCCGGGAGCTGTTTTTT
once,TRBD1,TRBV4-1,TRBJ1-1,CASSRRQGESEAFF,TGCGCCAGCAGCCGGCGACAGGGAGAGTCTGAAGCTTTCTTT
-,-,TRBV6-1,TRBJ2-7,CASRSGTHNEQYF,TGTGCCAGCAGGTCCGGGACACATAACGAGCAGTACTTC
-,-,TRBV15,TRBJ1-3,CATSRDPGGNTIYF,TGTGCCACCAGCAGAGACCCGGGGGGAAACACCATATATTTT
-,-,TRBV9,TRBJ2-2,CASSVGGASGELFF,TGTGCCAGCAGCGTAGGTGGAGCGAGCGGGGAGCTGTTTTTT
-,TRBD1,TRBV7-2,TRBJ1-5,CASTFLGQGSGQPQHF,TGTGCCAGCACCTTCCTTGGACAGGGGTCGGGGCAGCCCCAGCATTTT
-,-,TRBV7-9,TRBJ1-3,CASSRGVVGLGNTIYF,TGTGCCAGCAGCCGCGGGGTAGTTGGACTTGGAAACACCATATATTTT
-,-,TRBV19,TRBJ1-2,CASSLPGQHTYGYTF,TGTGCCAGTAGTCTCCCTGGACAGCATACCTATGGCTACACCTTC
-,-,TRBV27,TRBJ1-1,CASRLRIGVNTEAFF,TGTGCCAGCAGACTAAGGATCGGGGTGAACACTGAAGCTTTCTTT
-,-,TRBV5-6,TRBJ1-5,CASSRGTAVGNQPQHF,TGTGCCAGCAGCCGGGGGACCGCAGTCGGCAATCAGCCCCAGCATTTT
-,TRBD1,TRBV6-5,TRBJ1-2,CASSPRTGNYGYTF,TGTGCCAGCAGTCCCCGGACAGGGAACTATGGCTACACCTTC
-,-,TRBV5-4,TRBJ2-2,CASSLWGGAPGELFF,TGTGCCAGCAGCTTGTGGGGGGGCGCCCCCGGGGAGCTGTTTTTT
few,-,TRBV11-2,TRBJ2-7,CASSLALLYEQYF,TGTGCCAGCAGCTTAGCTTTATTATACGAGCAGTACTTC
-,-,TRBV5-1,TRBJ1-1,CASSLSGQMNTEAFF,TGCGCCAGCAGCCTATCGGGACAAATGAACACTGAAGCTTTCTTT
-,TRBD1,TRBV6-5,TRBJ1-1,CASRHMDRVDTEAFF,TGTGCCAGCAGACACATGGACAGGGTGGACACTGAAGCTTTCTTT
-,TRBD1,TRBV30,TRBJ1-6,CAWSPQGQGNSPLHF,TGTGCCTGGAGTCCCCAGGGACAGGGGAATTCACCCCTCCACTTT
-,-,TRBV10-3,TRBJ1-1,CAISEGGARDTEAFF,TGTGCCATCAGTGAGGGGGGGGCTAGGGACACTGAAGCTTTCTTT
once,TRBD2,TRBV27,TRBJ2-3,CASSLAAGGPSTDTQYF,TGTGCCAGCAGTTTAGCGGCGGGGGGCCCCAGCACAGATACGCAGTATTTT
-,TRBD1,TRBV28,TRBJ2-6,CASSTGTVYSGANVLTF,TGTGCCAGCAGTACTGGGACAGTTTACTCTGGGGCCAACGTCCTGACTTTC
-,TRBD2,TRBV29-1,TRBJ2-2,CSAPGLGDTGELFF,TGCAGCGCTCCGGGACTAGGCGACACCGGGGAGCTGTTTTTT
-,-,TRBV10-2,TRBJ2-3,CASSRGLATDTQYF,TGCGCCAGCAGTCGAGGCCTAGCAACAGATACGCAGTATTTT